These T cell receptor beta chains were read from a single sample in a study of shared clonotypes between healthy human individuals. Sequencing used immunoSEQ multiplex PCR; TCRdb keeps in-frame clones, though not all of them. The top ten hold roughly 0.36% of the sample, which has approximately 2.3 million clones, more than 85% seen once. Specimen: naive CD4+ T cells from PBMCs. Receptors originate from a young man in good health. Some clones in this sample may be carry-over from other donors' samples. Both conserved end residues are part of each CDR3. The order of the fields is V gene, CDR3 protein.

TRBV19	CASSTLTGSSYEQYF
TRBV5-1	CASSPDTNYGYTF
TRBV2	CASSPTGNYGYTF
TRBV28	CASCSATTTNEKLFF
TRBV6-1	CASSEGSPGGTQYF
TRBV4-1	CASSPTSGTNTGELFF
TRBV18	CASSPNRENTEAFF
TRBV28	CASRGTSGDSYEQYF
TRBV15	CATRAGTGALNTEAFF
TRBV5-1	CASSGGQIQETQYF
TRBV30	CAWRQSSAEQYF
TRBV7-2	CASSFRVAGRVNEQFF
TRBV9	CASSVSGGYGYTF
TRBV2	CASSEVGQGGQPQHF
TRBV5-1	CASGTSSGANVLTF